The sequence of this TCR beta chain was determined in a study of PD-L1 blockade in urothelial cancer. Concerning this clone: Its antigen is unidentified.

The CDR3 has 15 residues. Germline V lookup: CDR1 SGHVS, CDR2 FQNEAQ. The ends lost 4 bases at V and 8 bases at J; junction bases unmatched: 10. Sequenced by immunoSEQ multiplex PCR; TCRdb stores in-frame clones only, minus some. The table lists approximately 48,000 clones, roughly 86% of them singletons. Study conclusions and caveats: Below-median pretreatment blood TCR clonality was a predictor of better survival.

Source: PBMCs, taken around atezolizumab (anti-PD-L1) treatment. The rearrangement joins TRBV7-8 to TRBJ1-4; 7 bases align to TRBD1. This sequence was found in a man in his fifties or sixties with urothelial cancer. The CDR3 DNA follows: TGTGCCAGCAGCTGGGCACAGGGGAAAGGGGAAAAACTGTTTTTT. Its protein is CASSWAQGKGEKLFF.